Each of the 8 T cell receptor beta chains below was sequenced from the same sample in a study of T cell responses to AZD1222 COVID-19 vaccine. The protocol was immunoSEQ multiplex PCR, while the TCRdb copy is restricted to in-frame clones and leaves out a portion. The top ten hold under 3.5% of the sample, which has about 120,000 clones, around 92% seen once. Sequences were derived from peripheral blood, sampled on day 0 of AZD1222 vaccination. Source of these receptors: an adult in good health.

On this clone itself: An end of the junction does not agree with germline; a read error may underlie this. This chain connects TRBV5-6 to TRBJ1-1, with unresolved D. The CDR3 spans 12 residues. The germline V gene encodes CDR1 SGHDT and CDR2 YYEEEE. CDR3 region: CASSLLHDGDLF. The CDR3 DNA sequence: TGTGCCAGCAGCTTGCTTCATGACGGTGACCTTTTT. Based on the CDR3 plus reference TRBV5-6 and TRBJ1-1, the full variable domain is DAGVTQSPTHLIKTRGQQVTLRCSPKSGHDTVSWYQQALGQGPQFIFQYYEEEERQRGNFPDRFSGHQFPNYSSELNVNALLLGDSALYLCASSLLHDGDLFGQGTRLTVV.

The chain combines TRBV18 with TRBJ2-3, with TRBD1 identical over 7 bases. After removal of 6 bases from V and 1 base from J, the junction contained 7 bases not matched to a gene. CDR1 KGHSH and CDR2 LQKENI come from the germline V gene. CDR3 length: 15 amino acids. CDR3 DNA sequence: TGTGCCAGCTCGCCTCCGGGACAGCGCACAGATACGCAGTATTTT. Its translation is CASSPPGQRTDTQYF.

The chain recombines TRBV11-3 with TRBJ2-2, with a tentative D call TRBD2 (5 bases). Per the germline V gene, CDR1 is SGHNT and CDR2 is YENEEA. The CDR3 has 12 amino acids. Between the trimmed V and J ends, which lost 5 bases and 7 bases, there was a span of 8 bases. CDR3 sequence reads: CASSPEVGELFF. The DNA for the CDR3 is TGTGCCAGCAGCCCGGAGGTCGGGGAGCTGTTTTTT.

The rearrangement joins TRBV14 to TRBJ1-2; D perhaps matches TRBD1 (5 bases). The ends were cut back, 5 bases at V and 8 bases at J, with 27 bases in the middle. There are 17 residues in the CDR3. From germline, CDR1 is SGHDN and CDR2 FVKESK. The CDR3 coding sequence is TGTGCCAGCAGCGAGCGGGACCTCCTCTCTCCGCCTGAAGGCTACACCTTC. It encodes CASSERDLLSPPEGYTF.

The chain recombines TRBV28 with TRBJ2-2; 10 nucleotides align to TRBD1. The CDR3 spans 18 residues. CDR1 is MDHEN and CDR2 is SYDVKM in the germline V gene. The ends lost 5 bases at V and 2 bases at J; junction bases unmatched: 11. The CDR3 spells CASSARWGQGLNTGELFF. CDR3 in DNA: TGTGCCAGCAGTGCCCGCTGGGGACAGGGGCTTAACACCGGGGAGCTGTTTTTT.

V and J are TRBV20-1 and TRBJ2-7; TRBD2 might be the D (6 bases). V was cut by 3 bases and J by 5 bases, with 8 bases left in between. The CDR3 consists of 11 residues. Germline V gene sequence: CDR1 DFQATT, CDR2 SNEGSKA (reference sequence). CDR3 sequence reads: CSASWGDEQYF. Written as DNA, the CDR3 is TGCAGTGCTAGTTGGGGGGACGAGCAGTACTTC.

The chain joins TRBV28 to TRBJ2-3; 11 bases fit TRBD2. Germline-derived CDR1 and CDR2 are MDHEN and SYDVKM. The junction had 9 bases not matched to a gene; V was cut back by 6 bases and J by 4 bases. The CDR3 is 16 amino acids. The CDR3 here is CASRLPLAGGADTQYF. The CDR3 DNA is TGTGCCAGCAGACTACCCCTAGCGGGAGGCGCAGATACGCAGTATTTT.

This chain links TRBV6-5 with TRBJ1-5, with a weak D call TRBD1 (6 bases). From germline, CDR1 is MNHEY and CDR2 SVGAGI. The CDR3 length is 14 residues. Trimming removed 4 bases from V and 6 bases from J, with 13 bases in between. The CDR3 DNA follows: TGTGCCAGCAGTTTACAGGGTTCTTTTCAGCCCCAGCATTTT. Its protein is CASSLQGSFQPQHF.